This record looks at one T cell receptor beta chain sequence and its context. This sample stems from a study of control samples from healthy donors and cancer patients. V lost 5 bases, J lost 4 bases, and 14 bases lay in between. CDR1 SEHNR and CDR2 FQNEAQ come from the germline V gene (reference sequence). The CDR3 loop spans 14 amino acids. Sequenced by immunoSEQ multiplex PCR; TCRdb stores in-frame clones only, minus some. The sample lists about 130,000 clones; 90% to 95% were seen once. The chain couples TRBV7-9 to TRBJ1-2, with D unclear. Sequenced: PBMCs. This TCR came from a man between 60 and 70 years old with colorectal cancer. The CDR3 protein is CASSPRSSLYGYTF. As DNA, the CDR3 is TGTGCCAGCAGCCCCCGCTCGTCCCTCTATGGCTACACCTTC.